This TCR beta chain appears in the sequencing data of a study of tumor-infiltrating lymphocytes in primary liver carcinoma. Study in general: Each of the samples returned roughly 3.65 to 7.5 million productive TCRbeta reads (a yield similar across tissue types).

Study conclusions and caveats: Tumor region pairs shared more overlap than did tumor-adjacent and tumor-blood pairs.

As concerns this clonotype: Its antigen is not identified. An end of the junction differs from the germline gene, which may be a read error.

Investigators took RNA and DNA out together from about 19-30 mg of unsorted bulk tissue. Those patients suffered from chronic HBV infection and were treatment-naive. The researchers produced TCR beta cDNA from around 0.5 ug total RNA with a constant-region primer. The TCR beta library was amplified through three nested multiplex PCR rounds in a modified ARM-PCR procedure. TRBV1-TRBV30 forward primers and a C-beta reverse primer were used in the first two PCR rounds, which each ran for around 10 cycles. Via MiXCR, TCRdb re-called the multiplex PCR reads, giving one row per CDR3 protein. Here the sample spans fewer than 85,000 distinct CDR3 sequences, roughly 71% being singletons. This CDR3 spans 16 amino acids. Per the germline V gene, CDR1 is LGHNA and CDR2 is YNFKEQ.

What was sequenced was tumor-adjacent normal liver tissue. This clonotype originated in a middle-aged man with primary liver carcinoma and hepatitis B virus infection. The J gene is TRBJ2-7, the V gene TRBV4-2; TRBD2 aligns across 9 bases. This chain's CDR3 is CACSQAASGVSFEQYF. CDR3 sequence (DNA): TGTGCCTGCAGCCAAGCGGCTAGCGGGGTTTCCTTCGAACAGTACTTC.